This entry lists 27 T cell receptor beta chains sequenced from one sample in a study of T cells in Graves' hyperthyroidism and ophthalmopathy. Authors of the study amplified TCR beta CDR3 regions from RNA transcripts. Researchers ran a first-round RT-PCR on the TCR CDR3 using the HTBI primer set. One entry per CDR3 protein, called by TCRdb with MiXCR from the multiplex PCR reads. The sample shows under 350,000 distinct CDR3 sequences, 15% to 20% of them seen only once. Sequenced input: blood. The receptors originated from a woman in her forties or fifties with Graves' hyperthyroidism.

In this sample, this clonotype turned up many times. The chain couples TRBV6-1 to TRBJ1-5, with D perhaps matching TRBD1 (5 bases). The CDR3 spans 13 residues. Per the germline V gene, CDR1 is MNHNS and CDR2 is SASEGT. The ends were cut back, 7 bases at V and 4 bases at J, with 11 bases in the middle. The CDR3 here is CASTPGGNQPQHF. The CDR3 nucleotides read TGTGCCAGCACCCCCGGGGGGAATCAGCCCCAGCATTTT.

This chain uses TRBV28 with TRBJ1-2; no definite D call. Per the germline V gene, CDR1 is MDHEN and CDR2 is SYDVKM. Deletions cut 3 bases from V and 2 bases from J, with 10 bases between. CDR3 length: 14 amino acids. The CDR3 spells CASSFGLENYGYTF. As DNA, the CDR3 is TGTGCCAGCAGTTTTGGACTGGAGAACTATGGCTACACCTTC.

The V call is TRBV30, the J call TRBJ1-1; no clear D. The CDR3 consists of 12 residues. V dropped 3 bases and J dropped 4 bases, with 9 bases sitting between them. Germline V CDR1 and CDR2: GTSNPN, SVGIG (reference sequence). Here the CDR3 reads CAWRGPFTEAFF. Here the CDR3 DNA reads TGTGCCTGGAGGGGTCCCTTCACTGAAGCTTTCTTT. The whole variable domain, remainder taken from reference TRBV30 and TRBJ1-1, is SQTIHQWPATLVQPVGSPLSLECTVEGTSNPNLYWYRQAAGRGLQLLFYSVGIGQISSEVPQNLSASRPQDRQFILSSKKLLLSDSGFYLCAWRGPFTEAFFGQGTRLTVV.

This clonotype has a handful of counts. The V gene is TRBV7-9, the J gene TRBJ2-1; 13 bases match TRBD2. This CDR3 has 16 amino acids. The germline gives CDR1 SEHNR, CDR2 FQNEAQ (reference sequence). Trimming took 3 bases from V and 5 from J; bases not matched to a gene: 4. Here the CDR3 reads CASSLGTSGGDNEQFF. DNA for the CDR3: TGTGCCAGCAGCTTGGGAACTAGCGGGGGGGACAATGAGCAGTTCTTC.

This clonotype was counted ten times or more. The chain couples TRBV13 to TRBJ1-6; D remains unclear. Germline V CDR1 and CDR2: PRHDT, FYEKMQ (reference sequence). The ends were cut back, 6 bases at V and 10 bases at J, with 13 bases in the middle. CDR3 length: 13 residues. The CDR3 bases are TGTGCCAGCAGTCCTAGCGGGAAGTCACCCCTCCACTTT. Translation gives CASSPSGKSPLHF. Full variable domain (rest looked up from reference TRBV13 and TRBJ1-6): AAGVIQSPRHLIKEKRETATLKCYPIPRHDTVYWYQQGPGQDPQFLISFYEKMQSDKGSIPDRFSAQQFSDYHSELNMSSLELGDSALYFCASSPSGKSPLHFGNGTRLTVT.

This rearrangement joins TRBV5-1 to TRBJ1-5, with unresolved D. The CDR3 contains 14 residues. V dropped 0 bases and J dropped 0 bases, with 4 bases sitting between them. CDR1 is SGHRS and CDR2 is YFSETQ in the germline V gene. The CDR3 spells CASSLDGSNQPQHF. As DNA, the CDR3 is TGCGCCAGCAGCTTGGACGGTAGCAATCAGCCCCAGCATTTT.

The chain links TRBV4-1 to TRBJ2-2; 7 bases match TRBD1. This CDR3 comprises 15 residues. V lost 0 bases, J lost 7 bases, and 5 bases stayed unmatched. Germline CDR1 is MGHRA and CDR2 is YSYEKL. The CDR3 loop reads CASSQEATGVGELFF. CDR3 nucleotides: TGCGCCAGCAGCCAAGAGGCTACAGGGGTCGGGGAGCTGTTTTTT.

This clonotype was seen at least ten times. The V gene is TRBV7-3, the J gene TRBJ2-5, with a tentative D call TRBD1 (6 bases). This CDR3 comprises 13 residues. Trimming left V 5 bases short and J 3 bases short, with 10 bases between. CDR1 SGHTA and CDR2 FQGTGA come from the germline V gene. The CDR3 sequence is CASSKDRKETQYF. The CDR3, as DNA: TGTGCCAGCAGCAAGGACAGAAAAGAGACCCAGTACTTC. Combining the CDR3 with reference TRBV7-3 and TRBJ2-5 gives the whole variable domain GAGVSQTPSNKVTEKGKYVELRCDPISGHTALYWYRQSLGQGPEFLIYFQGTGAADDSGLPNDRFFAVRPEGSVSTLKIQRTERGDSAVYLCASSKDRKETQYFGPGTRLLVL.

The chain has TRBV28 and TRBJ2-7, with 10 bases that match TRBD1. This CDR3 is 22 amino acids long. From germline, CDR1 is MDHEN and CDR2 SYDVKM. V shed 5 bases, J shed 0 bases, and the junction held 25 bases outside the gene matches. The CDR3 DNA reads as TGTGCCAGCAGTATGTCGACAGGGGGCGCGGGTATAACTAGCGGCTACTCCTACGAGCAGTACTTC. Its translation: CASSMSTGGAGITSGYSYEQYF.

In this sample, this clonotype turned up a few times. CDR3 loop: CASSFDSGGALGEQFF. CDR3 nucleotide sequence: TGTGCCAGCAGCTTTGATAGCGGGGGGGCGTTGGGTGAGCAGTTCTTC. The chain joins TRBV7-2 to TRBJ2-1, with 11 bases that match TRBD2. The V gene end was trimmed by 3 bases and the J gene end by 9 bases; junction bases not matched to a gene: 10. The CDR3 consists of 16 residues. Germline V gene data show CDR1 as SGHTA and CDR2 as FQGNSA.

This clonotype was counted only a few times. A much more abundant neighbour one base away suggests this may be a read error. The chain couples TRBV27 to TRBJ2-1, with TRBD2 identical over 9 bases. This CDR3 region has 15 residues. Germline V CDR1 and CDR2: MNHEY, SMNVEV (reference sequence). CDR3 protein: CTSSLSGGLYNEQFF. CDR3 DNA: TGTACCAGCAGCTTGAGCGGGGGGCTATACAATGAGCAGTTCTTC.

This clonotype was picked up a small number of times. The genes are TRBV5-1 and TRBJ2-5; 13 bases are a match to TRBD2. CDR3 length: 14 amino acids. V was clipped by 4 bases and J by 5 bases; unmatched bases: 2. From germline, CDR1 is SGHRS and CDR2 YFSETQ. CDR3 region: CASSRTSGSETQYF. The CDR3, as DNA: TGCGCCAGCAGCCGGACTAGCGGGAGTGAGACCCAGTACTTC.

This clonotype was counted only a few times. The CDR3 coding sequence is TGCGCCAGCAGCCAACCTAACGAAGGGATCGGTGGCTACACCTTC. It specifies CASSQPNEGIGGYTF. The gene calls are TRBV4-1 and TRBJ1-2; no clear D gene. The CDR3 consists of 15 residues. The germline V and J ends were trimmed by 2 bases and 7 bases, with 17 bases remaining between them. Germline V gene data show CDR1 as MGHRA and CDR2 as YSYEKL.

This clonotype was detected only a few times. CDR3 sequence reads: CASSPTSGYTGELFF. CDR3 coding DNA: TGTGCCAGCAGCCCTACTAGCGGCTATACCGGGGAGCTGTTTTTT. This sequence joins TRBV7-3 and TRBJ2-2; 8 bases agree with TRBD2. Germline V CDR1 and CDR2: SGHTA, FQGTGA. CDR3 size: 15 residues. V trimming: 5 bases; J trimming: 5 bases; junction bases outside the gene matches: 7.

The rearrangement uses TRBV19 and TRBJ2-1; 10 bases map to TRBD2. CDR1 is LNHDA and CDR2 is SQIVND in the germline V gene (reference sequence). CDR3 length: 17 amino acids. V gave up 5 bases and J gave up 9 bases; unmatched junction bases: 16. In DNA form, the CDR3 reads TGTGCCAGTAGTCCCTCCTGGGCTAGCGGGAGCTTGGTTGAGCAGTTCTTC. Amino acids: CASSPSWASGSLVEQFF.

This clonotype has at least ten counts. This rearrangement joins TRBV18 to TRBJ2-3; 8 nucleotides align to TRBD2. Per germline, CDR1 KGHSH and CDR2 LQKENI. The CDR3 runs 15 residues. Unmatched junction bases numbered 2, after V lost 1 base and J lost 2 bases. CDR3 sequence reads: CASSPLAGSTDTQYF. CDR3 coding DNA: TGTGCCAGCTCACCACTAGCGGGATCCACAGATACGCAGTATTTT. The variable domain in full, with the rest retrieved from reference TRBV18 and TRBJ2-3, is NAGVMQNPRHLVRRRGQEARLRCSPMKGHSHVYWYRQLPEEGLKFMVYLQKENIIDESGMPKERFSAEFPKEGPSILRIQQVVRGDSAAYFCASSPLAGSTDTQYFGPGTRLTVL.

This chain connects TRBV19 to TRBJ1-2; TRBD1 agrees at 10 bases. CDR1 and CDR2 (germline): LNHDA, SQIVND (reference sequence). V lost 4 bases, J lost 4 bases, and 9 bases stayed unmatched. This CDR3 comprises 16 residues. For the CDR3, the DNA is TGTGCCAGTAGTAACCGGGACAGGGGACGCTTCTATGGCTACACCTTC. This codes for CASSNRDRGRFYGYTF. The full variable domain, its missing parts supplied by reference TRBV19 and TRBJ1-2, is DGGITQSPKYLFRKEGQNVTLSCEQNLNHDAMYWYRQDPGQGLRLIYYSQIVNDFQKGDIAEGYSVSREKKESFPLTVTSAQKNPTAFYLCASSNRDRGRFYGYTFGSGTRLTVV.

At least ten counts were recorded for this clonotype. The V and J genes are TRBV15 and TRBJ1-1; the D is unclear. CDR3 length equals 17 residues. V lost 1 base, J lost 10 bases, and 25 bases lay in between. Germline V lookup: CDR1 LNHNV, CDR2 YYDKDF (reference sequence). CDR3 nucleotide sequence: TGTGCCACCAGCAGAGTAGAGACACGCCGTAAACGGGAATCAGCTTTCTTT. This codes for CATSRVETRRKRESAFF.

This clonotype has more than one count but fewer than ten. V and J are TRBV28 and TRBJ2-2; D is undetermined. Germline V gene data show CDR1 as MDHEN and CDR2 as SYDVKM. V was shortened by 5 bases and J by 1 base, with 8 bases between the two germline ends. This CDR3 region has 14 residues. The CDR3 sequence: CASSPRMNTGELFF. The DNA for the CDR3 is TGTGCCAGCAGTCCCAGGATGAACACCGGGGAGCTGTTTTTT.

At least ten counts were recorded for this clonotype. The genes are TRBV20-1 and TRBJ2-5; no clear D. The CDR3 contains 12 residues. V gave up 6 bases and J gave up 3 bases, with 11 bases separating them. In germline, CDR1 is DFQATT, CDR2 SNEGSKA (reference sequence). The DNA of the CDR3 is TGCAGTGCAACCTTGAATAAAGAGACCCAGTACTTC. Translating it yields CSATLNKETQYF.

This clonotype has a count of ten or more. The chain carries TRBV6-1 and TRBJ1-1; D is unclear. CDR3 length: 15 amino acids. Germline V lookup: CDR1 MNHNS, CDR2 SASEGT. With 1 base removed from V and 1 base from J, the gap between germline ends came to 10 bases. CDR3 sequence (DNA): TGTGCCAGCAGTGAAGAAGTGGGAGGGAACACTGAAGCTTTCTTT. Protein product: CASSEEVGGNTEAFF.

In regard to this clonotype: This may arise from a read error, as a much more abundant clone is one base away. This rearrangement joins TRBV7-9 to TRBJ2-7; 8 bases are a match to TRBD2. Germline CDR1 reads SEHNR; CDR2 reads FQNEAQ (reference sequence). Unmatched junction bases numbered 9, after V lost 0 bases and J lost 2 bases. This CDR3 contains 17 residues. CDR3 nucleotides: TGTGCCAGCAGCTTAGCGCGGGGCCGGGGGGGCCCCTACGAGCAGTACTTC. It encodes CASSLARGRGGPYEQYF.

The V gene is TRBV7-9, the J gene TRBJ2-4; the match to TRBD1 covers 10 bases. J gave up 9 bases and V 3 bases, and 5 bases lay outside the gene matches. Germline CDR1 reads SEHNR; CDR2 reads FQNEAQ (reference sequence). The CDR3 spans 14 residues. The CDR3: CASSLDRGGGIQYF. The CDR3 DNA is TGTGCCAGCAGCTTGGACAGGGGGGGGGGCATTCAGTACTTC.

V gene TRBV20-1 combines with J gene TRBJ1-6; no definite D call. V lost 0 bases and J 6 bases, leaving 15 bases between the germline ends. Germline V gene data show CDR1 as DFQATT and CDR2 as SNEGSKA (reference sequence). CDR3 size: 16 residues. The CDR3 is CSARDGSLNSNSPLHF. CDR3 in DNA: TGCAGTGCTAGAGATGGGTCGCTCAACAGTAATTCACCCCTCCACTTT.

On this clonotype itself: It may be a read error: a sequence one base away is much more abundant. V gene TRBV11-2 combines with J gene TRBJ2-7, with TRBD2 as a possible D gene (5 bases). The V end lost 6 bases, the J end lost 2 bases, and 20 bases lay between the germline ends. CDR3 length equals 16 residues. Germline CDR1 is SGHAT and CDR2 is FQNNGV. This CDR3 reads CASSSVSGKRAYEQYV. CDR3 nucleotide sequence: TGTGCCAGCAGTTCAGTTTCTGGGAAGAGGGCCTACGAGCAGTACGTC.

This clonotype was detected ten times or more. The chain recombines TRBV7-9 with TRBJ2-3; D may correspond to TRBD1 or TRBD2 (6 bases each). The CDR3 length is 16 residues. Trimming took 5 bases from V and 2 from J, leaving 17 bases between them. The germline V gene has CDR1 SEHNR and CDR2 FQNEAQ (reference sequence). CDR3 nucleotide sequence: TGTGCCAGCAGCGCTGGGGGGACAAGTATCACAGATACGCAGTATTTT. The encoded protein is CASSAGGTSITDTQYF. Full variable domain (rest looked up from reference TRBV7-9 and TRBJ2-3): DTGVSQNPRHKITKRGQNVTFRCDPISEHNRLYWYRQTLGQGPEFLTYFQNEAQLEKSRLLSDRFSAERPKGSFSTLEIQRTEQGDSAMYLCASSAGGTSITDTQYFGPGTRLTVL.

The J gene is TRBJ1-5, the V gene TRBV20-1; perhaps TRBD1 as D (5 bases). Germline V CDR1 and CDR2: DFQATT, SNEGSKA (reference sequence). CDR3 length equals 15 residues. Trimming pared 3 bases from V and 4 bases from J, leaving 16 bases between. CDR3 bases: TGCAGTGCTAGGGGGGGAACGGTTGGAAATCAGCCCCAGCATTTT. Its translation: CSARGGTVGNQPQHF.